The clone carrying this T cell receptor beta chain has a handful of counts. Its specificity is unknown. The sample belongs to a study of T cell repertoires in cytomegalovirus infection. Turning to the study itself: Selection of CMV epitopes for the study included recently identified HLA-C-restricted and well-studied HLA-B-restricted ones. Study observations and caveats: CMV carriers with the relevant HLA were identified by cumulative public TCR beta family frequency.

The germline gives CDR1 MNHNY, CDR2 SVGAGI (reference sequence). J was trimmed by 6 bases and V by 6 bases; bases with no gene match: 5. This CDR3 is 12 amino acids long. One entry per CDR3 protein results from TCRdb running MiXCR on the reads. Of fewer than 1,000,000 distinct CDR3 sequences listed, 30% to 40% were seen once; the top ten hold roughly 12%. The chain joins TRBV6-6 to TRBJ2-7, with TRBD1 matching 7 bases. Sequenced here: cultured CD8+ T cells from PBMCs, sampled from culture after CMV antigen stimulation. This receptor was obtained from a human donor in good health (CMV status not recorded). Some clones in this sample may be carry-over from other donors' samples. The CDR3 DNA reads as TGTGCCAGCAGCGACACAGGGGCCGAGCAGTACGTC. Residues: CASSDTGAEQYV.